The 28 T cell receptor beta chains given below trace back to one sample, sequenced in a study of blood T cell repertoires in COVID-19. Repertoires were generated with immunoSEQ multiplex PCR, while TCRdb's copy carries only in-frame clones and drops some. The top ten hold about 11% of the sample, which has about 140,000 clones, 90% seen once. The sequenced material came from peripheral blood. Source of these receptors: a woman at least 80 years old with acute or convalescent COVID-19.

This chain links TRBV30 with TRBJ1-5; unclear D gene. Trimming removed 0 bases at V and 5 bases at J, with 8 bases between. The CDR3 is made up of 13 amino acids. Germline V lookup: CDR1 GTSNPN, CDR2 SVGIG (reference sequence). CDR3 amino acids: CAWSVRDHQPQHF. The CDR3 DNA is TGTGCCTGGAGTGTACGGGATCATCAGCCCCAGCATTTT.

The chain combines TRBV6-5 with TRBJ1-1; 10 positions agree with TRBD1. V lost 6 bases and J lost 6; bases outside the gene matches: 4. Germline V gene sequence: CDR1 MNHEY, CDR2 SVGAGI. This CDR3 has 13 amino acids. The CDR3 sequence is CASRNGQGAEAFF. The DNA of the CDR3 is TGTGCCAGCAGAAACGGACAGGGGGCTGAAGCTTTCTTT.

The chain combines TRBV5-1 with TRBJ2-2, with a possible D match to TRBD2 (5 bases). The CDR3 runs 17 residues. Trimming removed 0 bases at V and 5 bases at J, with 17 bases between. CDR1 and CDR2 (germline): SGHRS, YFSETQ. DNA for the CDR3: TGCGCCAGCAGCTTGGCAGCGGCAGGTCTTCGGACCGGGGAGCTGTTTTTT. Protein: CASSLAAAGLRTGELFF.

This clone was counted a single time. The chain uses TRBV4-2 and TRBJ2-3; D remains unclear. CDR1 and CDR2 (germline): LGHNA, YNFKEQ. V was pared by 1 base and J by 0 bases, with 8 bases between. The CDR3 is 15 residues long. CDR3 bases: TGTGCCAGCAGCCAAGGTAGTTTGAGCACAGATACGCAGTATTTT. It yields the protein CASSQGSLSTDTQYF.

DNA of the CDR3: TGTGCCAGCAGTAGAGGGACAGCCCAGGGCAATGAGCAGTTCTTC. It yields the protein CASSRGTAQGNEQFF. This chain joins TRBV27 and TRBJ2-1; 7 bases match TRBD1. The CDR3 loop spans 15 amino acids. Trimming at V came to 5 bases and at J to 6 bases, leaving 10 bases not matched to a gene. Per the germline V gene, CDR1 is MNHEY and CDR2 is SMNVEV (reference sequence).

The chain links TRBV18 to TRBJ1-1; 7 bases are a match to TRBD1. J was trimmed by 8 bases and V by 2 bases; bases with no gene match: 5. Germline V gene data show CDR1 as KGHSH and CDR2 as LQKENI. The CDR3 runs to 13 residues. The CDR3 DNA sequence: TGTGCCAGCTCACCAGGGACAGAGCGGGAAGCTTTCTTT. It is translated as CASSPGTEREAFF.

This clone came up once. V usage is TRBV5-8 and J usage is TRBJ2-5, with D unclear. Germline CDR1 and CDR2: SGHTS and YDEGEE. V lost 2 bases and J 1 base, leaving 18 bases between the germline ends. The CDR3 loop spans 17 amino acids. In DNA, the CDR3 is TGTGCCAGCAGCTTTTACGGCGGCAGCAAAGGCCAAGAGACCCAGTACTTC. Protein: CASSFYGGSKGQETQYF.

The chain has TRBV9 and TRBJ2-3, with a possible D match to TRBD2 (5 bases). V was cut by 3 bases and J by 0 bases, with 8 bases left in between. This CDR3 is built from 14 residues. Germline CDR1 reads SGDLS; CDR2 reads YYNGEE. The CDR3 region is CASSARTSTDTQYF. CDR3 DNA: TGTGCCAGCAGCGCCCGGACTAGCACAGATACGCAGTATTTT.

The rearrangement joins TRBV7-3 to TRBJ2-2; D unresolved. The germline V gene encodes CDR1 SGHTA and CDR2 FQGTGA. V lost 4 bases and J 5 bases, leaving 8 bases between the germline ends. There are 13 residues in the CDR3. CDR3 in amino acids: CASSSQPTGELFF. In nucleotides, the CDR3 is TGTGCCAGCAGCTCACAGCCTACCGGGGAGCTGTTTTTT.

The rearrangement joins TRBV10-3 to TRBJ1-2; weak D call: TRBD1 (6 bases). This CDR3 contains 12 residues. From germline, CDR1 is ENHRY and CDR2 SYGVKD. V dropped 3 bases and J dropped 8 bases, with 10 bases sitting between them. The CDR3 nucleotides read TGTGCCATCAGTGACAGGGGTAGAGGCTACACCTTC. Protein product: CAISDRGRGYTF.

The rearrangement uses TRBV6-1 and TRBJ1-5, with D perhaps matching TRBD1 (5 bases). The V gene lost 2 bases and the J gene lost 5 bases, with 19 bases spanning the gap. The CDR3 extends over 17 amino acids. CDR1 is MNHNS, CDR2 SASEGT, per germline. CDR3 nucleotides: TGTGCCAGCAGTGAATACGGGGGGGGTGTCGGGCATCAGCCCCAGCATTTT. Translating gives CASSEYGGGVGHQPQHF.

The chain employs TRBV5-1 and TRBJ2-1; perhaps TRBD1 as D (5 bases). The CDR3 runs to 14 residues. V lost 4 bases to trimming and J lost 2 bases, with 10 bases between them. Germline lookup yields CDR1 SGHRS and CDR2 YFSETQ. The CDR3 sequence: CASSADTTYNEQFF. CDR3 bases: TGCGCCAGCAGCGCGGACACCACCTACAATGAGCAGTTCTTC.

V gene TRBV6-5 combines with J gene TRBJ1-5, with unresolved D. V lost 6 bases, J lost 2 bases, and 11 bases lay in between. The CDR3 has 14 amino acids. Germline V gene sequence: CDR1 MNHEY, CDR2 SVGAGI. This CDR3 reads CASSHPGGNQPQHF. CDR3 bases: TGTGCCAGCAGCCACCCGGGAGGCAATCAGCCCCAGCATTTT.

The gene calls are TRBV12-3 or TRBV12-4 and TRBJ1-1, with D maybe TRBD1 (6 bases). The length of the CDR3 is 13 residues. V gave up 5 bases and J gave up 2 bases, with 9 bases separating them. DNA for the CDR3: TGTGCCAGCAGTCCACAGGGTAACACTGAAGCTTTCTTT. Protein: CASSPQGNTEAFF.

J is TRBJ1-3 and V is TRBV15; D possibly corresponds to TRBD1 (6 bases). The V end lost 0 bases, the J end lost 7 bases, and 16 bases lay between the germline ends. The CDR3 loop spans 16 amino acids. The germline V gene encodes CDR1 LNHNV and CDR2 YYDKDF (reference sequence). The CDR3 sequence is CATSRDRSQGGNTIYF. DNA of the CDR3: TGTGCCACCAGCAGAGATCGATCACAGGGAGGGAACACCATATATTTT.

This rearrangement joins TRBV19 to TRBJ2-7, with D possibly matching TRBD1 (6 bases). Germline V gene sequence: CDR1 LNHDA, CDR2 SQIVND (reference sequence). With 1 base removed from V and 1 base from J, the gap between germline ends came to 11 bases. The CDR3 length is 15 residues. CDR3 sequence: CASSIGRGQSYEQYF. In DNA form, the CDR3 reads TGTGCCAGTAGTATAGGCAGGGGCCAATCCTACGAGCAGTACTTC.

The chain combines TRBV6-5 with TRBJ1-3; maybe TRBD1 (5 bases). The V gene's germline CDR1 is MNHEY and CDR2 SVGAGI. The CDR3 totals 15 residues. V was clipped by 2 bases and J by 0 bases, with 8 bases between them. DNA for the CDR3: TGTGCCAGCAGTTACGGACAAAACTCTGGAAACACCATATATTTT. It codes for CASSYGQNSGNTIYF.

The V and J genes are TRBV5-1 and TRBJ1-2, with 9 bases identical to TRBD1. J was trimmed by 6 bases and V by 0 bases; bases with no gene match: 0. The CDR3 loop spans 13 amino acids. In germline, CDR1 is SGHRS, CDR2 YFSETQ. Here the CDR3 DNA reads TGCGCCAGCAGCTTGGGGACAGGGGATGGCTACACCTTC. It codes for CASSLGTGDGYTF.

This chain connects TRBV5-1 to TRBJ1-1, with 10 bases fitting TRBD1. This CDR3 has 15 amino acids. The trim removed 4 bases at V and 6 bases at J, leaving 9 bases unmatched. From germline, CDR1 is SGHRS and CDR2 YFSETQ. The CDR3 bases are TGCGCCAGCAGCCACCGGGACAGGGGAACCCCTGAAGCTTTCTTT. Protein sequence: CASSHRDRGTPEAFF. The full variable domain, completed using reference TRBV5-1 and TRBJ1-1, is KAGVTQTPRYLIKTRGQQVTLSCSPISGHRSVSWYQQTPGQGLQFLFEYFSETQRNKGNFPGRFSGRQFSNSRSEMNVSTLELGDSALYLCASSHRDRGTPEAFFGQGTRLTVV.

The chain carries TRBV19 and TRBJ1-1, with a possible D match to TRBD1 (5 bases). Germline V gene sequence: CDR1 LNHDA, CDR2 SQIVND (reference sequence). V was trimmed by 5 bases and J by 1 base, leaving 14 bases between them. This CDR3 region has 15 residues. CDR3 bases: TGTGCCAGTAGTGTCAACCGGGGGGAGAACACTGAAGCTTTCTTT. Translated: CASSVNRGENTEAFF. The full variable domain, with the rest looked up from reference TRBV19 and TRBJ1-1, is DGGITQSPKYLFRKEGQNVTLSCEQNLNHDAMYWYRQDPGQGLRLIYYSQIVNDFQKGDIAEGYSVSREKKESFPLTVTSAQKNPTAFYLCASSVNRGENTEAFFGQGTRLTVV.

V usage is TRBV19 and J usage is TRBJ1-1; TRBD1 matches 7 bases. Germline CDR1 and CDR2: LNHDA and SQIVND (reference sequence). J lost 2 bases, V lost 5 bases, and 5 bases had no gene match. The CDR3 consists of 14 residues. The CDR3 DNA reads TGTGCCAGTAGTTTCGGACAGGCCAACACTGAAGCTTTCTTT. Protein product: CASSFGQANTEAFF.

The genes are TRBV20-1 and TRBJ1-2; TRBD1 might be the D (5 bases). V was cut by 3 bases and J by 8 bases, with 25 bases left in between. Germline CDR1 is DFQATT and CDR2 is SNEGSKA (reference sequence). The length of the CDR3 is 16 residues. The CDR3 coding sequence is TGCAGTGCTAGTGGGGGTGATGAGGGTTTTTCATGGGGCTACACCTTC. Translation gives CSASGGDEGFSWGYTF.

The chain links TRBV30 to TRBJ1-5; no definite D call. The V gene lost 2 bases and the J gene lost 9 bases, with 17 bases spanning the gap. This CDR3 has 14 residues. Germline CDR1 reads GTSNPN; CDR2 reads SVGIG (reference sequence). The CDR3 sequence: CAWSPQTASGPQHF. The CDR3 nucleotides are TGTGCCTGGAGTCCCCAGACTGCAAGTGGGCCCCAGCATTTT.

This chain links TRBV6-5 with TRBJ1-5; 7 bases align to TRBD1. Germline CDR1 reads MNHEY; CDR2 reads SVGAGI. V lost 7 bases, J lost 4 bases, and 7 bases stayed unmatched. The CDR3 length is 14 residues. CDR3 sequence: CASKLGGGNQPQHF. CDR3 in DNA: TGTGCCAGCAAGCTAGGGGGCGGAAATCAGCCCCAGCATTTT.

This clone came up a few times. The CDR3 loop reads CASSLAGSGGNTGELFF. In nucleotides, the CDR3 is TGTGCCAGCAGCTTAGCTGGGAGCGGGGGCAACACCGGGGAGCTGTTTTTT. This chain connects TRBV7-2 to TRBJ2-2; the match to TRBD2 covers 8 bases. The V gene end was trimmed by 0 bases and the J gene end by 2 bases; junction bases not matched to a gene: 5. The germline V gene has CDR1 SGHTA and CDR2 FQGNSA. The CDR3 length is 17 residues.

In the case of this clone: The sample contains more than one DNA sequence encoding this CDR3. The chain combines TRBV5-1 with TRBJ1-1, with TRBD1 identical over 8 bases. Germline V CDR1 and CDR2: SGHRS, YFSETQ. V dropped 4 bases and J dropped 5; count of bases not matched to a gene: 7. This CDR3 has 14 amino acids. As DNA, the CDR3 is TGCGCCAGCAGCCCGGACAGGGTTGGGACTGAAGCTTTCTTT. Translation gives CASSPDRVGTEAFF.

V gene TRBV5-1 combines with J gene TRBJ1-2; D not certain. Germline loops: CDR1 SGHRS, CDR2 YFSETQ. The CDR3 runs 14 residues. V lost 0 bases to trimming and J lost 4 bases, with 10 bases between them. This CDR3 is CASSLEQHGYGYTF. DNA for the CDR3: TGCGCCAGCAGCTTGGAACAGCATGGCTATGGCTACACCTTC. The full variable domain, in which reference TRBV5-1 and TRBJ1-2 provide the parts outside the CDR3, is KAGVTQTPRYLIKTRGQQVTLSCSPISGHRSVSWYQQTPGQGLQFLFEYFSETQRNKGNFPGRFSGRQFSNSRSEMNVSTLELGDSALYLCASSLEQHGYGYTFGSGTRLTVV.

V and J are TRBV5-4 and TRBJ2-5; the match to TRBD1 covers 10 bases. Germline CDR1 reads SGHNT; CDR2 reads YYREEE (reference sequence). This CDR3 spans 16 amino acids. V was pared by 4 bases and J by 5 bases, with 11 bases of the junction left unmatched. The DNA of the CDR3 is TGTGCCAGCAGCGGGAAACTGGGACAGGGGATTGAGACCCAGTACTTC. It yields the protein CASSGKLGQGIETQYF.